This T cell receptor (beta chain) was identified during a study of radiotherapy plus CTLA-4 blockade in lung cancer. Looked up from germline, CDR1 is SGHTA and CDR2 is FQGNSA. The CDR3 is 16 residues long. The J segment lost 5 bases and the V segment lost 1 base, leaving 7 bases of the junction unmatched. Generated by immunoSEQ multiplex PCR, the TCRdb table keeps only in-frame clones and is missing some. The sample carries more than 95,000 clones, around 74% recorded once. The rearrangement links TRBV7-2 to TRBJ2-5, with 10 nucleotides matching TRBD1. The TCR comes from a human donor with non-small cell lung cancer who had a partial response to radiotherapy plus ipilimumab. Some clones in this sample may be carry-over from other donors' samples. The sample in question was peripheral blood, obtained from a patient treated with radiotherapy plus ipilimumab. The CDR3 is CASSLGSTGGWETQYF. In DNA, the CDR3 is TGTGCCAGCAGCTTAGGATCGACAGGGGGCTGGGAGACCCAGTACTTC.